These 20 T cell receptor beta chains share one sample of origin, sequenced in a study of blood T cells in healthy people across ages. For the second PCR, which ran for roughly 7 to 11 cycles, a sample-barcoded 5' primer and a J-beta primer mix were used. TCRdb itself ran the 5' RACE reads through MiXCR, one entry per CDR3 protein. Here the sample spans around 820,000 distinct CDR3 sequences, around a quarter being singletons. The same specimen was also included in a second study, on T cells of mothers and their children.

Material for sequencing was blood. Source of these receptors: a boy between 10 and 17 years old in good health.

The chain joins TRBV5-1 to TRBJ2-2; D is unresolved. V lost 2 bases and J 4 bases, leaving 3 bases between the germline ends. Germline CDR1 reads SGHRS; CDR2 reads YFSETQ. The CDR3 is 12 residues long. Written as DNA, the CDR3 is TGCGCCAGCAGCTTTACCACCGGGGAGCTGTTTTTT. Translated: CASSFTTGELFF.

This chain connects TRBV28 to TRBJ2-7; 14 bases fit TRBD2. The CDR3 runs to 17 residues. Germline V lookup: CDR1 MDHEN, CDR2 SYDVKM. The V segment lost 2 bases and the J segment 6 bases; nucleotides outside the gene matches: 9. CDR3 in DNA: TGTGCCAGCAGTTTACCGGGACTAGCGGGGGACCCGGGCGAGCAGTACTTC. This encodes CASSLPGLAGDPGEQYF.

This clonotype was counted only a few times. The genes are TRBV9 and TRBJ1-2; 9 nucleotides agree with TRBD1. The CDR3 covers 15 residues. J was trimmed by 4 bases and V by 4 bases; bases with no gene match: 8. Germline V lookup: CDR1 SGDLS, CDR2 YYNGEE. CDR3 protein: CASSPRSGQGYGYTF. The CDR3 DNA follows: TGTGCCAGCAGCCCAAGGTCGGGACAGGGCTATGGCTACACCTTC.

The chain joins TRBV6-2 or TRBV6-3 to TRBJ2-5, with D perhaps matching TRBD1 (6 bases). Gene TRBJ2-1 matches the end of the DNA better, so the J call may be wrong. CDR3 length: 15 amino acids. Germline V gene data show CDR1 as MNHEY and CDR2 as SVGEGT. The CDR3 nucleotides read TGTGCCAGCAGTTACATCAGGGGCGCTGACAATGAGCAGTTCTTC. It translates to CASSYIRGADNEQFF.

Many counts were recorded for this clonotype. The rearrangement links TRBV7-2 to TRBJ1-1; D is uncertain. V gave up 5 bases and J gave up 10 bases, with 20 bases separating them. The CDR3 consists of 14 residues. Per germline, CDR1 SGHTA and CDR2 FQGNSA. The CDR3 loop is CASSRQTPLAGAFF. CDR3 DNA sequence: TGTGCCAGCAGCCGCCAGACACCGTTAGCGGGAGCTTTCTTT.

The chain employs TRBV7-2 and TRBJ2-4; D possibly matches TRBD1 or TRBD2 (6 bases each). V lost 3 bases to trimming and J lost 8 bases, with 11 bases between them. The germline V gene has CDR1 SGHTA and CDR2 FQGNSA. This CDR3 spans 13 amino acids. The CDR3 loop reads CASSFGGGDIQYF. The CDR3 DNA sequence: TGTGCCAGCAGCTTCGGGGGCGGGGACATTCAGTACTTC.

This rearrangement joins TRBV10-3 to TRBJ2-1, with no clear D. V was trimmed by 2 bases and J by 7 bases, leaving 3 bases between them. Germline CDR1 and CDR2: ENHRY and SYGVKD. This CDR3 is 11 amino acids long. CDR3 protein: CAISERNEQFF. Written as DNA, the CDR3 is TGTGCCATCAGTGAGAGGAATGAGCAGTTCTTC.

Concerning this clonotype: This may be a read error: a much more frequent sequence differs by one nucleotide. This chain connects TRBV20-1 to TRBJ2-1; no reliable D call. V gave up 3 bases and J gave up 6 bases, with 3 bases separating them. The V gene's germline CDR1 is DFQATT and CDR2 SNEGSKA (reference sequence). This CDR3 has 10 residues. Here the CDR3 DNA reads TGCAGTGCTAGCGTCAATGAGCAGTTCTTC. This sequence encodes CSASVNEQFF.

V and J are TRBV3-1 and TRBJ1-2; D perhaps matches TRBD1 (6 bases). Germline CDR1 is LGHDT and CDR2 is YNNKEL (reference sequence). V lost 4 bases, J lost 7 bases, and 13 bases lay in between. CDR3 size: 13 residues. The CDR3 reads CASSRGTGSGYTF. The CDR3 coding sequence is TGTGCCAGCAGCCGGGGAACAGGGTCTGGCTACACCTTC.

The chain uses TRBV20-1 and TRBJ1-2, with D unresolved. The CDR3 is 15 residues long. Between the trimmed V and J ends, which lost 1 base and 5 bases, there was a span of 17 bases. CDR1 is DFQATT and CDR2 is SNEGSKA in the germline V gene (reference sequence). This CDR3 reads CSARVPGRMGYGYTF. The DNA of the CDR3 is TGCAGTGCTAGAGTTCCCGGGAGAATGGGTTATGGCTACACCTTC.

This clonotype has just a few counts. The chain carries TRBV7-2 and TRBJ1-6; the D gene is possibly TRBD1 (6 bases). The V gene's germline CDR1 is SGHTA and CDR2 FQGNSA. Trimming pared 9 bases from V and 6 bases from J, leaving 12 bases between. The CDR3 totals 13 residues. CDR3 coding DNA: TGTGCCAGTTCAGGACAGCCTAATTCACCCCTCCACTTT. Translated: CASSGQPNSPLHF.

The J gene is TRBJ2-1, the V gene TRBV12-3 or TRBV12-4; 8 bases are a match to TRBD2. The CDR3 spans 14 residues. Trimming cost V 4 bases and J 3 bases; bases outside gene matches: 2. The CDR3 DNA follows: TGTGCCAGCAGTTATAGCGGGAACTACAATGAGCAGTTCTTC. It yields the protein CASSYSGNYNEQFF.

The V and J genes are TRBV29-1 and TRBJ1-2; the D is unclear. The germline V gene encodes CDR1 SQVTM and CDR2 ANQGSEA. This CDR3 has 11 amino acids. The V gene lost 7 bases and the J gene lost 4 bases, with 10 bases spanning the gap. CDR3 DNA: TGCAGCGCCCTTGACCGCTATGGCTACACCTTC. Its translation is CSALDRYGYTF. Combining the CDR3 with reference TRBV29-1 and TRBJ1-2 gives the whole variable domain SAVISQKPSRDICQRGTSLTIQCQVDSQVTMMFWYRQQPGQSLTLIATANQGSEATYESGFVIDKFPISRPNLTFSTLTVSNMSPEDSSIYLCSALDRYGYTFGSGTRLTVV.

The V call is TRBV28, the J call TRBJ1-6, with TRBD1 matching over 7 bases. The germline V gene encodes CDR1 MDHEN and CDR2 SYDVKM. The CDR3 contains 14 residues. The V segment lost 2 bases and the J segment 9 bases; nucleotides outside the gene matches: 4. The CDR3 here is CASSLTGVGSPLHF. CDR3 sequence (DNA): TGTGCCAGCAGTTTAACAGGGGTGGGTTCACCCCTCCACTTT. The complete variable domain, with remaining parts taken from reference TRBV28 and TRBJ1-6, reads DVKVTQSSRYLVKRTGEKVFLECVQDMDHENMFWYRQDPGLGLRLIYFSYDVKMKEKGDIPEGYSVSREKKERFSLILESASTNQTSMYLCASSLTGVGSPLHFGNGTRLTVT.

Concerning this clonotype itself: A junction boundary mismatches the germline segment, possibly from a read error. This CDR3 reads CASSNEVGQSYERYF. The CDR3 DNA is TGTGCCAGCAGCAATGAAGTTGGCCAAAGCTACGAGCGGTACTTC. The genes are TRBV11-1 and TRBJ2-7; no definite D call. CDR1 is SGHAT, CDR2 FQDESV, per germline (reference sequence). This CDR3 comprises 15 residues.

This clonotype was seen only a few times. The V gene is TRBV18, the J gene TRBJ1-1, with D tentatively TRBD1 (5 bases). The V end was cut by 6 bases, the J end by 7 bases, with 12 bases between. The V gene's germline CDR1 is KGHSH and CDR2 LQKENI. The CDR3 contains 12 residues. CDR3 in DNA: TGTGCCAGCTCGGCAGGGCGAAATGAAGCTTTCTTT. Amino acids: CASSAGRNEAFF.

The chain joins TRBV5-1 to TRBJ2-1; D may match TRBD1 or TRBD2 (6 bases each). Germline values: CDR1 SGHRS, CDR2 YFSETQ. Trimming took 2 bases from V and 5 from J, leaving 23 bases between them. The CDR3 spans 18 residues. CDR3 loop: CASSFTNRGPKPHNEQFF. The CDR3 DNA is TGCGCCAGCAGCTTTACGAACCGGGGGCCCAAGCCCCACAATGAGCAGTTCTTC.

Worth noting for this clonotype: Its ends do not fully match the called genes, so a read error is possible. The V gene is TRBV20-1, the J gene TRBJ2-3; the D call may be TRBD1 or TRBD2 (5 bases each). Germline values: CDR1 DFQATT, CDR2 SNEGSKA (reference sequence). The CDR3 extends over 13 amino acids. CDR3 sequence (DNA): TGCAGTACTAGGGACCTGCACACAGATACGCAGTATTTT. It specifies CSTRDLHTDTQYF.

This clonotype was seen more than once but under ten times. The V and J genes are TRBV6-2 or TRBV6-3 and TRBJ2-1; D is possibly TRBD2 (6 bases). There are 13 residues in the CDR3. The ends were cut back, 0 bases at V and 12 bases at J, with 12 bases in the middle. Germline V gene data show CDR1 as MNHEY and CDR2 as SVGEGT. The CDR3 DNA follows: TGTGCCAGCAGTTACTCGGCGGGATTCGGGCAGTTCTTC. Amino acids: CASSYSAGFGQFF.

This clonotype was detected only a few times. The V call is TRBV5-6, the J call TRBJ1-5, with 7 bases that match TRBD1. There are 16 residues in the CDR3. In germline, CDR1 is SGHDT, CDR2 YYEEEE. V lost 0 bases to trimming and J lost 3 bases; unmatched junction nucleotides: 6. The CDR3 loop is CASSLVGTANNQPQHF. The CDR3 DNA is TGTGCCAGCAGCTTGGTAGGGACAGCGAACAATCAGCCCCAGCATTTT. Based on the CDR3 plus reference TRBV5-6 and TRBJ1-5, the full variable domain is DAGVTQSPTHLIKTRGQQVTLRCSPKSGHDTVSWYQQALGQGPQFIFQYYEEEERQRGNFPDRFSGHQFPNYSSELNVNALLLGDSALYLCASSLVGTANNQPQHFGDGTRLSIL.